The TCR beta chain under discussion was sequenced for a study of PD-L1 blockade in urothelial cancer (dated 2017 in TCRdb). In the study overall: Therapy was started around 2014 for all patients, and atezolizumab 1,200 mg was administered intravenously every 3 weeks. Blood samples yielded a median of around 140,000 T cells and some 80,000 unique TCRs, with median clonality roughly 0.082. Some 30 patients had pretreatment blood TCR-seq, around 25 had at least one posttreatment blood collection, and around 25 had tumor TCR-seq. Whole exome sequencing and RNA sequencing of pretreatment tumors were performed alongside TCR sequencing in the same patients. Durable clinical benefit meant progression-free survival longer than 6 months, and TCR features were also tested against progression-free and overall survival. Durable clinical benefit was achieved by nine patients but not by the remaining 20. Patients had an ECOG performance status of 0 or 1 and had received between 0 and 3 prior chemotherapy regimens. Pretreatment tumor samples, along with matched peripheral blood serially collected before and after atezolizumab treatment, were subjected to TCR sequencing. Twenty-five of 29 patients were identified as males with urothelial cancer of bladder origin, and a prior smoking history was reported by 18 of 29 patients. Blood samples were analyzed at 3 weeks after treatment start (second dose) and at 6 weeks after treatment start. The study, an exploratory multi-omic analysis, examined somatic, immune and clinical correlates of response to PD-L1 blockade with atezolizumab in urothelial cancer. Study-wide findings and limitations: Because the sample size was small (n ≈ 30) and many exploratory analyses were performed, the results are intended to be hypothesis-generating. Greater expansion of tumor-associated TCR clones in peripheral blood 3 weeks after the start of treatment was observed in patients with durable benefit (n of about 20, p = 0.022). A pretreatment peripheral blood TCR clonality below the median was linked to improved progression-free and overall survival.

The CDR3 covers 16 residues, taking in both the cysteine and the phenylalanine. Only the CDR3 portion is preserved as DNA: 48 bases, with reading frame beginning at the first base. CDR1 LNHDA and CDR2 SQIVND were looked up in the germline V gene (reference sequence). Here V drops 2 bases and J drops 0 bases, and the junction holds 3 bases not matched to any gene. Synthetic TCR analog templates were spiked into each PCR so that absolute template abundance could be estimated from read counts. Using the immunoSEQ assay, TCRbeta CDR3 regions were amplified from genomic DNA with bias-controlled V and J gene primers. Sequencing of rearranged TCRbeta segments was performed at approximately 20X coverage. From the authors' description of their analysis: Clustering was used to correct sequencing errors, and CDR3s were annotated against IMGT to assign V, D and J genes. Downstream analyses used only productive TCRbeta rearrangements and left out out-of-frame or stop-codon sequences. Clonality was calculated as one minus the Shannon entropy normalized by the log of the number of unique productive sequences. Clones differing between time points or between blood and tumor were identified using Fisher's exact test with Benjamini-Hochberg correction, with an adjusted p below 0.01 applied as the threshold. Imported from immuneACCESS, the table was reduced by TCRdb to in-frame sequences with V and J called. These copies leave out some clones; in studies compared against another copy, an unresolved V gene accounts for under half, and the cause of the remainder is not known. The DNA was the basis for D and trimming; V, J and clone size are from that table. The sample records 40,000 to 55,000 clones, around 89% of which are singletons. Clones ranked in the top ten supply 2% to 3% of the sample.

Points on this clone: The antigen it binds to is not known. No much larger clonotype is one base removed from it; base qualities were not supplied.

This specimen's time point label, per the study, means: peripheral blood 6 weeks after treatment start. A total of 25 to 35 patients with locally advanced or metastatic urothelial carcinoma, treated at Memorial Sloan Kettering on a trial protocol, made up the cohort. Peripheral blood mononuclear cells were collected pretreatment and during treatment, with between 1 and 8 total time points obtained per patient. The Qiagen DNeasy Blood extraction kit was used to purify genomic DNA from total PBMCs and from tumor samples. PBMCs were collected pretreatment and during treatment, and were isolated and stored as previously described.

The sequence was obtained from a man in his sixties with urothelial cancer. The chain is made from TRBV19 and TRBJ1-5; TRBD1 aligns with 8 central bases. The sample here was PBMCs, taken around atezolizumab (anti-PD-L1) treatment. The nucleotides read TGTGCCAGTAGTATATCGACAGGGGTTAGCAATCAGCCCCAGCATTTT. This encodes CASSISTGVSNQPQHF.